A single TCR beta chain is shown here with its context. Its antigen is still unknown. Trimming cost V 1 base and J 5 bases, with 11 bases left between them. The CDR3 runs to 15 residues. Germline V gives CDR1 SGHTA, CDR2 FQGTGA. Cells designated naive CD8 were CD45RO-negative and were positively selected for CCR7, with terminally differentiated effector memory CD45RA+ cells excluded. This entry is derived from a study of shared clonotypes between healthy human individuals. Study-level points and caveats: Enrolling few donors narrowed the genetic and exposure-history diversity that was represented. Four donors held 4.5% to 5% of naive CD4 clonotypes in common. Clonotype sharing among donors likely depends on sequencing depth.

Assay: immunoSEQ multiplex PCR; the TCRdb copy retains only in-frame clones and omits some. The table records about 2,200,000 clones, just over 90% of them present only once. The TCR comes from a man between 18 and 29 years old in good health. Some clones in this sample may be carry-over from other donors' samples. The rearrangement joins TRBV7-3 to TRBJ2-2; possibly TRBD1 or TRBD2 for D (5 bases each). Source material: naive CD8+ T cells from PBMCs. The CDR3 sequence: CASSLSMRGTGELFF. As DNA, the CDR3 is TGTGCCAGCAGCTTAAGTATGAGGGGAACCGGGGAGCTGTTTTTT.